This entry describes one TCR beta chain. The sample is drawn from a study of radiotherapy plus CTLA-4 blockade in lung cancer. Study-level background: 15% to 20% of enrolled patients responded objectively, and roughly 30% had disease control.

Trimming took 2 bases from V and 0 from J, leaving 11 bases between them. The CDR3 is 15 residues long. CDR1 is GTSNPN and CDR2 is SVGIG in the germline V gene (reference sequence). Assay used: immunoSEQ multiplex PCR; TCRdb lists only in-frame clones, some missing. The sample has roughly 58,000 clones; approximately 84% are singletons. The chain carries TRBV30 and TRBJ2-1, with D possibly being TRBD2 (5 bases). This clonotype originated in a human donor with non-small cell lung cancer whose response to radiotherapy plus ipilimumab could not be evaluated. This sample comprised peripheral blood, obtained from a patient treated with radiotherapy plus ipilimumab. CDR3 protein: CAWSIKRSSYNEQFF. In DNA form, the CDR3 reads TGTGCCTGGAGTATAAAGCGGAGCTCCTACAATGAGCAGTTCTTC.